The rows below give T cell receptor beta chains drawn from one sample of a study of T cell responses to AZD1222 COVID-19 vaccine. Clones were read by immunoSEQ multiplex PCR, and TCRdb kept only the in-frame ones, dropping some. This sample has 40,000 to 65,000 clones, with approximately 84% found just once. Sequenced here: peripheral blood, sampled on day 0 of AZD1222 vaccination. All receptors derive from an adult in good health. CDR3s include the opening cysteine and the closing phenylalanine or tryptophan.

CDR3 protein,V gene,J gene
CASSQTLNTEAFF,TRBV18,TRBJ1-1
CASRGTGGYEQFF,TRBV3-1/TRBV3-2,TRBJ2-1
CASSIGGSNQPQHF,TRBV19,TRBJ1-5
CASSPLQGDTEAFF,TRBV18,TRBJ1-1
CASSQVPLGAGGANVLTF,TRBV4-3,TRBJ2-6
CASSLQQADTQYF,TRBV28,TRBJ2-3
CASSQMATGEKLLF,TRBV3-1/TRBV3-2,TRBJ1-4
CASSYAEYNEQFF,TRBV6-5,TRBJ2-1
CASSKGSTGGYQPQHF,TRBV6-1,TRBJ1-5
CASSESGSSNQPQHF,TRBV2,TRBJ1-5
CASSLRLVMGGYTF,TRBV5-5,TRBJ1-2
CASKGRSNEKLFF,TRBV6-5,TRBJ1-4
CASSHGTTYNEQFF,TRBV11-1,TRBJ2-1